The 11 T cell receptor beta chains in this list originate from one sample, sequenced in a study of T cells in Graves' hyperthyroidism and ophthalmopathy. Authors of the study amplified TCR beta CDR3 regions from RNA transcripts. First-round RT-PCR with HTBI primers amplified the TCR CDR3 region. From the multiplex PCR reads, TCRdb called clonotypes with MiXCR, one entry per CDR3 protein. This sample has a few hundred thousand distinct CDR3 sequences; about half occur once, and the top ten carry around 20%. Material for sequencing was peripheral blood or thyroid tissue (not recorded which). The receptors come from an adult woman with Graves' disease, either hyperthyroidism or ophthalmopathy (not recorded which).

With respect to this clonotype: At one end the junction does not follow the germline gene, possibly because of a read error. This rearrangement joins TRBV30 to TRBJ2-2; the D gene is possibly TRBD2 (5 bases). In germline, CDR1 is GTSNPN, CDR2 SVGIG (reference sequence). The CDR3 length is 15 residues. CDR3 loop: CACPPYGMNTGEMFF. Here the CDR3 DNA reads TGTGCCTGCCCCCCGTATGGAATGAACACCGGGGAGATGTTTTTT.

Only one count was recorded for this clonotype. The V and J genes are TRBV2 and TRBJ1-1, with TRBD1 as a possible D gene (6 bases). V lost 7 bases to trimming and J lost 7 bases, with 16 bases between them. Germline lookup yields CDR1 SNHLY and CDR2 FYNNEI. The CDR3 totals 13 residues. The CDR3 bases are TGTGCCAGCATCGGTGGGGGGGCTAATGAAGCTTTCTTT. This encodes CASIGGGANEAFF. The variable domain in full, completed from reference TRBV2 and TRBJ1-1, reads EPEVTQTPSHQVTQMGQEVILRCVPISNHLYFYWYRQILGQKVEFLVSFYNNEISEKSEIFDDQFSVERPDGSNFTLKIRSTKLEDSAMYFCASIGGGANEAFFGQGTRLTVV.

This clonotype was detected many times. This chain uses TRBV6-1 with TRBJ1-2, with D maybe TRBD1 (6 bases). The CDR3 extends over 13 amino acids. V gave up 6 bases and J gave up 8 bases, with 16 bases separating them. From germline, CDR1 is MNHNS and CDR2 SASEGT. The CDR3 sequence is CASRVSAGEGYTF. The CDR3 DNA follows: TGTGCCAGCAGGGTATCGGCAGGGGAAGGCTACACCTTC.

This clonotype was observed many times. CDR3 sequence reads: CASSSRLNTEAFF. The CDR3 DNA sequence: TGTGCCAGCAGCTCTAGGTTGAACACTGAAGCTTTCTTT. This sequence joins TRBV14 and TRBJ1-1; no reliable D call. CDR1 is SGHDN and CDR2 is FVKESK in the germline V gene. V was cut by 5 bases and J by 0 bases, with 7 bases left in between. CDR3 length: 13 amino acids.

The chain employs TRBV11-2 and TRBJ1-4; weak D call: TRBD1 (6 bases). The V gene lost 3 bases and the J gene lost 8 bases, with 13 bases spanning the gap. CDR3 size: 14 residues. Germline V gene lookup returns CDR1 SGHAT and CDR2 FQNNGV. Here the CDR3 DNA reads TGTGCCAGCAGCTTGATCCAAAGGGGGGAAAAACTGTTTTTT. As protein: CASSLIQRGEKLFF. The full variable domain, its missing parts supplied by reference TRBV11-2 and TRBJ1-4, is EAGVAQSPRYKIIEKRQSVAFWCNPISGHATLYWYQQILGQGPKLLIQFQNNGVVDDSQLPKDRFSAERLKGVDSTLKIQPAKLEDSAVYLCASSLIQRGEKLFFGSGTQLSVL.

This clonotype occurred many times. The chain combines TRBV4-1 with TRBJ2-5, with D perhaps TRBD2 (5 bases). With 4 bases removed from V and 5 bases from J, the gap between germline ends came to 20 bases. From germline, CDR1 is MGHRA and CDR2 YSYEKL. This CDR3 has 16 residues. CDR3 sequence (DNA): TGCGCCAGCAGCCTCGGGTTGGACTTTCGAGGGGAGACCCAGTACTTC. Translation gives CASSLGLDFRGETQYF.

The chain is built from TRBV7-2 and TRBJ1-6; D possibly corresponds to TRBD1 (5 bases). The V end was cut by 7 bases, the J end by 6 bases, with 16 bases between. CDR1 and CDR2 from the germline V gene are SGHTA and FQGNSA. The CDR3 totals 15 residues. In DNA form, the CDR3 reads TGTGCCAGCAAACCTAGGACATTTCTTAATTCACCCCTCCACTTT. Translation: CASKPRTFLNSPLHF.

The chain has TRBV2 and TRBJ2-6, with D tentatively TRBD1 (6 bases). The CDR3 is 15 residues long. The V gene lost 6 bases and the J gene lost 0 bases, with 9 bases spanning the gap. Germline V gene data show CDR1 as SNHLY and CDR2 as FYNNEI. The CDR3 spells CASRGQASGANVLTF. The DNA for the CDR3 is TGTGCCAGCAGGGGACAAGCCTCTGGGGCCAACGTCCTGACTTTC.

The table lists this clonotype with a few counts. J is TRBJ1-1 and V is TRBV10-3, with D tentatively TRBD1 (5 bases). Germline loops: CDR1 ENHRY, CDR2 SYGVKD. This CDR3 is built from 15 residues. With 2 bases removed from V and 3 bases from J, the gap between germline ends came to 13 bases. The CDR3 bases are TGTGCCATCAGTGAGGGGACCGGATGGGACACTGAAGCTTTCTTT. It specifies CAISEGTGWDTEAFF.

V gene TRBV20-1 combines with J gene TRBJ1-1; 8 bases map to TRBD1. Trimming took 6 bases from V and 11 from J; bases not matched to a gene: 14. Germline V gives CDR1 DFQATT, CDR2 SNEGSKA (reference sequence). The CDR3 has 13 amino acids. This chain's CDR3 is CSARLPGTGSAFF. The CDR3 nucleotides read TGCAGTGCCCGATTACCCGGGACAGGCTCCGCTTTCTTT.

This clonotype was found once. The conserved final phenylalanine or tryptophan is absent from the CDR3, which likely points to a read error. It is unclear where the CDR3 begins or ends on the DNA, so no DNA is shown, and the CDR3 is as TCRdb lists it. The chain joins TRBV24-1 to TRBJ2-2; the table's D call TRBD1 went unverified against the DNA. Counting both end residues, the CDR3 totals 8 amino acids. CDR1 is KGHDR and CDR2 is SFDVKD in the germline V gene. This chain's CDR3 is CATSDLRD.